These 17 T cell receptor beta chains were all obtained from the same sample, sequenced in a study of shared clonotypes between healthy human individuals. Repertoires were generated with immunoSEQ multiplex PCR, while TCRdb's copy carries only in-frame clones and drops some. The table includes 1,400,000 or so clones, approximately 98.5% detected once. The sequencing input was naive CD4+ T cells sorted from blood. This sample's subset: CD45RA+ positively selected. These receptor sequences come from a young man in good health.

V usage is TRBV9 and J usage is TRBJ2-2; 7 bases match TRBD1. After removal of 2 bases from V and 4 bases from J, the junction contained 5 bases not matched to a gene. CDR1 and CDR2 (germline): SGDLS, YYNGEE. This CDR3 has 15 amino acids. Written as DNA, the CDR3 is TGTGCCAGCAGCGTCGACAGGGTTGGCACCGGGGAGCTGTTTTTT. The encoded protein is CASSVDRVGTGELFF.

V usage is TRBV6-1 and J usage is TRBJ2-3; 7 bases fit TRBD1. Germline V gives CDR1 MNHNS, CDR2 SASEGT. The V and J ends lost 11 bases and 1 base, in that order; junction bases with no gene match: 6. The CDR3 runs to 13 residues. This chain's CDR3 is CASRQGGTDTQYF. The CDR3 DNA reads TGTGCCTCTAGACAGGGAGGCACAGATACGCAGTATTTT.

This chain joins TRBV5-1 and TRBJ2-1; D gene unclear. V was clipped by 2 bases and J by 8 bases, with 5 bases between them. Germline CDR1 SGHRS, CDR2 YFSETQ. The CDR3 has 11 residues. CDR3 sequence (DNA): TGCGCCAGCAGCTTTGTCGATGAGCAGTTCTTC. Protein: CASSFVDEQFF.

The V gene is TRBV18, the J gene TRBJ2-5, with 7 bases identical to TRBD1. The germline gives CDR1 KGHSH, CDR2 LQKENI. Losses at the gene ends were 4 bases for V and 5 bases for J; bases not matched to a gene: 7. This CDR3 contains 14 residues. The CDR3 sequence is CASSHATGSETQYF. The CDR3 coding sequence is TGTGCCAGCTCACACGCGACAGGGTCGGAGACCCAGTACTTC.

This chain connects TRBV2 to TRBJ2-7; D ambiguous. CDR3 length equals 11 residues. The V gene lost 8 bases and the J gene lost 0 bases, with 5 bases spanning the gap. CDR1 SNHLY and CDR2 FYNNEI come from the germline V gene. The CDR3 loop reads CASQSSYEQYF. CDR3 in DNA: TGTGCCAGCCAGAGCTCCTACGAGCAGTACTTC.

The chain carries TRBV10-3 and TRBJ2-7; D might be TRBD1 (5 bases). V gave up 0 bases and J gave up 4 bases, with 16 bases separating them. Germline V gives CDR1 ENHRY, CDR2 SYGVKD. The CDR3 length is 16 residues. As DNA, the CDR3 is TGTGCCATCAGTGAGTCGTTGCGGCAGGGTCTATACGAGCAGTACTTC. Its translation is CAISESLRQGLYEQYF.

The rearrangement links TRBV18 to TRBJ1-1; perhaps TRBD1 as D (5 bases). The germline V gene encodes CDR1 KGHSH and CDR2 LQKENI. The length of the CDR3 is 14 residues. V was pared by 4 bases and J by 1 base, with 10 bases between. CDR3 DNA sequence: TGTGCCAGCTCACAGGAACAGGCGAACACTGAAGCTTTCTTT. Protein product: CASSQEQANTEAFF.

CDR3 amino acids: CASSLPGLPYEQYF. CDR3 coding DNA: TGTGCCAGCAGCTTACCAGGACTACCCTACGAGCAGTACTTC. V and J are TRBV7-8 and TRBJ2-7; D is possibly TRBD2 (6 bases). The V gene's germline CDR1 is SGHVS and CDR2 FQNEAQ. Trimming left V 2 bases short and J 2 bases short, with 10 bases between. The CDR3 covers 14 residues.

This clone has a single count. The gene calls are TRBV18 and TRBJ1-2, with 8 bases identical to TRBD1. The CDR3 contains 15 residues. V dropped 5 bases and J dropped 3; count of bases not matched to a gene: 8. Germline lookup yields CDR1 KGHSH and CDR2 LQKENI. As DNA, the CDR3 is TGTGCCAGCTCAAAACTGACAGGGGTGTACTATGGCTACACCTTC. Translation gives CASSKLTGVYYGYTF. Complete variable domain (other parts from reference TRBV18 and TRBJ1-2): NAGVMQNPRHLVRRRGQEARLRCSPMKGHSHVYWYRQLPEEGLKFMVYLQKENIIDESGMPKERFSAEFPKEGPSILRIQQVVRGDSAAYFCASSKLTGVYYGYTFGSGTRLTVV.

V gene TRBV18 combines with J gene TRBJ2-3; maybe TRBD2 (6 bases). The germline V gene has CDR1 KGHSH and CDR2 LQKENI. V was pared by 3 bases and J by 2 bases, with 21 bases between. The CDR3 contains 18 residues. The CDR3 DNA reads as TGTGCCAGCTCACCTCAACCACCGGGAGCGAGATCCACAGATACGCAGTATTTT. As protein: CASSPQPPGARSTDTQYF.

J is TRBJ2-1 and V is TRBV18; 8 nucleotides agree with TRBD1. The CDR3 has 17 amino acids. Germline values: CDR1 KGHSH, CDR2 LQKENI. With V trimmed by 1 base and J by 7 bases, 12 bases remained unmatched. CDR3 sequence reads: CASSPLYRQGATNEQFF. Here the CDR3 DNA reads TGTGCCAGCTCACCACTCTATCGCCAGGGGGCGACGAATGAGCAGTTCTTC.

V and J are TRBV15 and TRBJ1-4; D ambiguous. The CDR3 has 14 residues. Germline CDR1 LNHNV, CDR2 YYDKDF (reference sequence). Trimming stripped 1 base from V and 7 bases from J, with 10 bases between. The DNA for the CDR3 is TGTGCCACCAGCAGAGTACAAGGGCCTGAAAAACTGTTTTTT. Translated: CATSRVQGPEKLFF.

V usage is TRBV6-1 and J usage is TRBJ2-1; the D gene could be TRBD1 or TRBD2 (5 bases each). The V end lost 2 bases, the J end lost 15 bases, and 14 bases lay between the germline ends. CDR3 length: 12 amino acids. Germline V CDR1 and CDR2: MNHNS, SASEGT. The CDR3 DNA is TGTGCCAGCAGTGAATTCGTGGGGGTCGGGTTCTTC. This gives the protein CASSEFVGVGFF.

The chain combines TRBV15 with TRBJ2-1; no definite D call. The V end lost 1 base, the J end lost 1 base, and 11 bases lay between the germline ends. Germline CDR1 LNHNV, CDR2 YYDKDF (reference sequence). The CDR3 runs to 16 residues. The CDR3 DNA sequence: TGTGCCACCAGCAGAGGGACGAAAATGTCCTACAATGAGCAGTTCTTC. Amino acids: CATSRGTKMSYNEQFF.

This sequence joins TRBV2 and TRBJ2-2, with D perhaps matching TRBD2 (5 bases). The CDR3 extends over 18 amino acids. The V gene lost 2 bases and the J gene lost 0 bases, with 16 bases spanning the gap. CDR1 SNHLY and CDR2 FYNNEI come from the germline V gene. CDR3 nucleotide sequence: TGTGCCAGCAGTGAACCCCTCTTGGGGAGAACGAACACCGGGGAGCTGTTTTTT. Translated, it gives CASSEPLLGRTNTGELFF.

This clone appeared once. The chain joins TRBV6-1 to TRBJ2-2, with 10 bases aligning to TRBD1. Germline CDR1 and CDR2: MNHNS and SASEGT. J lost 5 bases, V lost 6 bases, and 0 bases had no gene match. This CDR3 spans 13 amino acids. DNA of the CDR3: TGTGCCAGCAGGGGACAGGGGACCGGGGAGCTGTTTTTT. It translates to CASRGQGTGELFF.

V gene TRBV28 combines with J gene TRBJ2-1, with D perhaps being TRBD1 or TRBD2 (5 bases each). V lost 8 bases, J lost 9 bases, and 23 bases lay in between. The CDR3 covers 15 residues. Per the germline V gene, CDR1 is MDHEN and CDR2 is SYDVKM. The chain's CDR3 is CASPSTSGASGEQFF. In DNA form, the CDR3 reads TGTGCCAGCCCATCAACCTCCGGGGCTTCTGGTGAGCAGTTCTTC.